The subject of this entry is one T cell receptor (beta chain). Using immunoSEQ multiplex PCR, the repertoire was profiled, and TCRdb retains in-frame clones only, with some absent. The table lists roughly 61,000 clones, 93% of them singletons. This sample was taken from a study of T cell changes during pregnancy in multiple sclerosis. The V end was cut by 8 bases, the J end by 2 bases, with 9 bases between. The germline V gene encodes CDR1 LGHNA and CDR2 YSLEER. The CDR3 spans 13 residues. The sequences come from peripheral blood, collected after pregnancy. The J gene is TRBJ1-4, the V gene TRBV4-3; D gene ambiguous. The TCR was taken from a female donor with multiple sclerosis, enrolled in a pregnancy study. CDR3 bases: TGCGCCAGCGCGGGTGAGACTAATGAAAAACTGTTTTTT. It codes for CASAGETNEKLFF.